The 31 T cell receptor beta chains below all came from one sample that was sequenced in a study of OX40 agonist ivuxolimab in advanced cancers. TCRdb's table, derived via immunoSEQ multiplex PCR, lists solely in-frame clones and lacks some. The sample lists 55,000 to 65,000 clones, approximately 93% occurring once. The sample here was CD4+ or CD8+ T cells sorted from blood, taken in a trial of the OX40 agonist ivuxolimab. These receptors were collected from an adult with an advanced solid tumor such as melanoma, head and neck, liver or kidney cancer.

The rearrangement joins TRBV9 to TRBJ1-5; no clear D. CDR3 length: 14 residues. V gave up 0 bases and J gave up 11 bases, with 15 bases separating them. CDR1 and CDR2 (germline): SGDLS, YYNGEE. CDR3 DNA: TGTGCCAGCAGCGTAGGAAATTCCGGGTCGGCCCAGCATTTT. This gives the protein CASSVGNSGSAQHF. The whole variable domain, remainder taken from reference TRBV9 and TRBJ1-5, is DSGVTQTPKHLITATGQRVTLRCSPRSGDLSVYWYQQSLDQGLQFLIQYYNGEERAKGNILERFSAQQFPDLHSELNLSSLELGDSALYFCASSVGNSGSAQHFGDGTRLSIL.

This chain's CDR3 is CASSQEGGGARNEQFF. Written as DNA, the CDR3 is TGCGCCAGCAGCCAAGAGGGCGGGGGGGCGAGGAATGAGCAGTTCTTC. V usage is TRBV4-1 and J usage is TRBJ2-1; TRBD2 aligns across 9 bases. J was trimmed by 7 bases and V by 0 bases; bases with no gene match: 7. This CDR3 has 16 amino acids. Germline lookup yields CDR1 MGHRA and CDR2 YSYEKL.

The rearrangement uses TRBV27 and TRBJ1-1, with D uncertain. With 7 bases removed from V and 3 bases from J, the gap between germline ends came to 18 bases. In germline, CDR1 is MNHEY, CDR2 SMNVEV (reference sequence). The CDR3 contains 15 residues. CDR3 protein: CASTLWGPGDTEAFF. The CDR3 nucleotides read TGTGCCAGCACCCTATGGGGTCCTGGAGACACTGAAGCTTTCTTT.

This clone occurred once. This rearrangement joins TRBV11-2 to TRBJ2-7; TRBD1 is a possible D gene (5 bases). The CDR3 runs 16 residues. CDR1 and CDR2 from the germline V gene are SGHAT and FQNNGV. Deletions cut 1 base from V and 1 base from J, with 14 bases between. The CDR3 DNA sequence: TGTGCCAGCAGCTTAGGTCAGGGTAGTATTTCCTACGAGCAGTACTTC. This sequence encodes CASSLGQGSISYEQYF.

V gene TRBV11-2 combines with J gene TRBJ2-5, with no clear D. CDR3 length: 14 residues. V lost 4 bases and J 4 bases, leaving 13 bases between the germline ends. Germline lookup yields CDR1 SGHAT and CDR2 FQNNGV. The CDR3 sequence: CASSSPLRRETQYF. In DNA, the CDR3 is TGTGCCAGCAGCTCCCCCCTACGAAGAGAGACCCAGTACTTC.

A note on this clone: The sample holds other DNA sequences that translate to the same CDR3. V usage is TRBV7-9 and J usage is TRBJ1-1; 7 nucleotides align to TRBD1. This CDR3 comprises 14 residues. Germline assignment: CDR1 SEHNR and CDR2 FQNEAQ (reference sequence). With V trimmed by 5 bases and J by 7 bases, 10 bases remained unmatched. The CDR3 is CASSPGQEGGEAFF. In DNA form, the CDR3 reads TGTGCCAGCAGCCCTGGACAGGAAGGGGGTGAAGCTTTCTTT.

The chain combines TRBV5-6 with TRBJ1-1, with 8 bases aligning to TRBD1. V trimming: 3 bases; J trimming: 2 bases; junction bases outside the gene matches: 3. Germline V gives CDR1 SGHDT, CDR2 YYEEEE. This CDR3 has 14 amino acids. The CDR3 region is CASSWGTGNTEAFF. CDR3 DNA sequence: TGTGCCAGCAGCTGGGGGACAGGAAACACTGAAGCTTTCTTT.

The chain couples TRBV27 to TRBJ1-4, with a tentative D call TRBD1 (5 bases). The V end was cut by 5 bases, the J end by 8 bases, with 18 bases between. This CDR3 contains 15 residues. Germline assignment: CDR1 MNHEY and CDR2 SMNVEV (reference sequence). In nucleotides, the CDR3 is TGTGCCAGCAGTAGAGTTGGGGACGGTTGGGAAAAACTGTTTTTT. This encodes CASSRVGDGWEKLFF.

The chain recombines TRBV7-9 with TRBJ1-1; 7 bases map to TRBD1. The V segment lost 4 bases and the J segment 6 bases; nucleotides outside the gene matches: 2. The germline V gene has CDR1 SEHNR and CDR2 FQNEAQ (reference sequence). The CDR3 is made up of 12 amino acids. CDR3 residues: CASSSGTAEAFF. The CDR3 DNA reads TGTGCCAGCAGCTCCGGGACAGCTGAAGCTTTCTTT.

The chain joins TRBV11-2 to TRBJ1-5; TRBD1 matches at 7 bases. The CDR3 has 16 amino acids. Unmatched junction bases numbered 6, after V lost 4 bases and J lost 0 bases. Germline V gene sequence: CDR1 SGHAT, CDR2 FQNNGV. The CDR3 sequence: CASSSGTANSNQPQHF. The DNA for the CDR3 is TGTGCCAGCAGCTCCGGGACAGCTAATAGCAATCAGCCCCAGCATTTT.

The chain has TRBV2 and TRBJ2-7; a possible D gene is TRBD1 (6 bases). Looked up from germline, CDR1 is SNHLY and CDR2 is FYNNEI. V lost 6 bases and J 1 base, leaving 16 bases between the germline ends. There are 15 residues in the CDR3. Here the CDR3 DNA reads TGTGCCAGCAGCCCGACGGCAGGGGTGTCCTACGAGCAGTACTTC. Its protein product is CASSPTAGVSYEQYF.

The V and J genes are TRBV9 and TRBJ1-1; tentatively, D is TRBD1 (5 bases). The germline V gene has CDR1 SGDLS and CDR2 YYNGEE. Between the trimmed V and J ends, which lost 4 bases and 7 bases, there was a span of 17 bases. The CDR3 covers 14 residues. CDR3 amino acids: CASSQEGDGDEAFF. The CDR3 DNA reads as TGTGCCAGCAGCCAAGAAGGGGACGGAGATGAAGCTTTCTTT.

V is TRBV2 and J is TRBJ2-1; 8 bases align to TRBD2. This CDR3 has 15 amino acids. The germline CDR1 and CDR2 sequences are SNHLY and FYNNEI. J gave up 2 bases and V 5 bases, and 5 bases lay outside the gene matches. The CDR3 reads CASSPLADPYNEQFF. DNA for the CDR3: TGTGCCAGCAGTCCACTAGCGGACCCCTACAATGAGCAGTTCTTC.

V is TRBV4-1 and J is TRBJ1-1, with D unclear. Germline V gene sequence: CDR1 MGHRA, CDR2 YSYEKL. This CDR3 region has 15 residues. Deletions cut 2 bases from V and 4 bases from J, with 14 bases between. CDR3 protein: CASSQRKESATEAFF. The DNA of the CDR3 is TGCGCCAGCAGCCAACGTAAGGAGTCTGCCACTGAAGCTTTCTTT.

The V and J genes are TRBV7-9 and TRBJ1-5; 9 bases are a match to TRBD1. Germline-derived CDR1 and CDR2 are SEHNR and FQNEAQ (reference sequence). J gave up 4 bases and V 4 bases, and 5 bases lay outside the gene matches. The CDR3 spans 15 residues. The CDR3 protein is CASSWGQGSNQPQHF. The CDR3 DNA follows: TGTGCCAGCAGCTGGGGACAGGGAAGTAATCAGCCCCAGCATTTT.

The V gene is TRBV19, the J gene TRBJ2-7; D is unclear. Deletions cut 5 bases from V and 2 bases from J, with 19 bases between. Germline CDR1 is LNHDA and CDR2 is SQIVND (reference sequence). The CDR3 covers 16 residues. The DNA of the CDR3 is TGTGCCAGTAGTTTTCCAACCGGGTATGGGACCTACGAGCAGTACTTC. This gives the protein CASSFPTGYGTYEQYF.

This chain uses TRBV15 with TRBJ2-3, with D possibly matching TRBD1 (6 bases). V gave up 0 bases and J gave up 1 base, with 14 bases separating them. The length of the CDR3 is 17 residues. From germline, CDR1 is LNHNV and CDR2 YYDKDF (reference sequence). This CDR3 reads CATSRDSYRVGTDTQYF. CDR3 nucleotide sequence: TGTGCCACCAGCAGAGATAGTTACAGGGTAGGCACAGATACGCAGTATTTT.

As regards this clone: At one end the junction does not follow the germline gene, possibly because of a read error. The same CDR3 arises from other DNA sequences in this sample as well. The chain combines TRBV5-1 with TRBJ1-2; D unresolved. CDR3 size: 13 residues. Germline V gene lookup returns CDR1 SGHRS and CDR2 YFSETQ. The DNA for the CDR3 is TGCGCCAGCAGCTTGGTTAGGCAGGATGGCTACACTTTC. Its translation: CASSLVRQDGYTF.

The CDR3 sequence is CASSDILREELETQYF. In DNA form, the CDR3 reads TGTGCCAGCAGTGATATTCTGCGGGAAGAGCTGGAGACCCAGTACTTC. The chain has TRBV2 and TRBJ2-5; D may be TRBD2 (6 bases). V gave up 3 bases and J gave up 5 bases, with 19 bases separating them. Germline V lookup: CDR1 SNHLY, CDR2 FYNNEI. This CDR3 comprises 16 residues.

The genes are TRBV4-2 and TRBJ2-7; D may be TRBD2 (5 bases). Germline CDR1 and CDR2: LGHNA and YNFKEQ. The V end lost 5 bases, the J end lost 5 bases, and 22 bases lay between the germline ends. The CDR3 runs to 16 residues. The CDR3 coding sequence is TGTGCCAGCAGCTCTTCGTCGGGGAATCTATACAACGAGCAGTACTTC. This encodes CASSSSSGNLYNEQYF.

V is TRBV11-2 and J is TRBJ2-7; tentatively, D is TRBD1 or TRBD2 (5 bases each). V was cut by 5 bases and J by 4 bases, with 12 bases left in between. This CDR3 comprises 13 residues. Looked up from germline, CDR1 is SGHAT and CDR2 is FQNNGV. This CDR3 is CASSLGALYEQYF. DNA for the CDR3: TGTGCCAGCAGCCTCGGGGCGTTATACGAGCAGTACTTC.

The chain is built from TRBV4-1 and TRBJ2-3, with 13 bases fitting TRBD2. The CDR3 loop spans 18 amino acids. Germline V gene sequence: CDR1 MGHRA, CDR2 YSYEKL. With V trimmed by 4 bases and J by 2 bases, 9 bases remained unmatched. The CDR3 sequence: CASSPLMTSGGTTDTQYF. The CDR3 bases are TGCGCCAGCAGCCCACTAATGACTAGCGGGGGGACCACAGATACGCAGTATTTT.

The rearrangement links TRBV19 to TRBJ1-1; 7 nucleotides align to TRBD1. The CDR3 contains 15 residues. Losses at the gene ends were 5 bases for V and 3 bases for J; bases not matched to a gene: 9. The germline V gene encodes CDR1 LNHDA and CDR2 SQIVND (reference sequence). CDR3 bases: TGTGCCAGTAGTCCCAGACAGGGTTTGGACACTGAAGCTTTCTTT. This translates into CASSPRQGLDTEAFF.

The chain recombines TRBV28 with TRBJ2-1; D possibly corresponds to TRBD2 (6 bases). Germline V gives CDR1 MDHEN, CDR2 SYDVKM. Trimming stripped 6 bases from V and 7 bases from J, with 25 bases between. The CDR3 runs 17 residues. This chain's CDR3 is CASRHGRETSSLNEQFF. CDR3 sequence (DNA): TGTGCCAGCAGACATGGACGCGAGACTAGTTCATTGAATGAGCAGTTCTTC.

The rearrangement uses TRBV19 and TRBJ1-2, with TRBD1 identical over 9 bases. The CDR3 covers 16 residues. The ends lost 6 bases at V and 2 bases at J; junction bases unmatched: 10. Germline CDR1 is LNHDA and CDR2 is SQIVND (reference sequence). Here the CDR3 reads CASSPGTGSFNYGYTF. CDR3 sequence (DNA): TGTGCCAGTAGCCCCGGGACAGGGTCGTTCAACTATGGCTACACCTTC.

CDR3 in amino acids: CASSEGLNNSPLHF. The DNA for the CDR3 is TGTGCCAGCAGCGAAGGGTTAAATAATTCACCCCTCCACTTT. V gene TRBV7-9 combines with J gene TRBJ1-6; D is uncertain. This CDR3 contains 14 residues. The V end was cut by 5 bases, the J end by 5 bases, with 10 bases between. CDR1 is SEHNR and CDR2 is FQNEAQ in the germline V gene (reference sequence).

The chain has TRBV9 and TRBJ2-5, with 9 bases matching TRBD1. This CDR3 comprises 18 residues. CDR1 is SGDLS, CDR2 YYNGEE, per germline. The trim removed 3 bases at V and 0 bases at J, leaving 12 bases unmatched. The CDR3, as DNA: TGTGCCAGCAGCGCCCCGCCCGGGACAGGGAACCACCAAGAGACCCAGTACTTC. This codes for CASSAPPGTGNHQETQYF.

The CDR3 DNA is TGTGCCAGTAGTATCTCTAGCGGGGGGCTCAATGAGCAGTTCTTC. Translation: CASSISSGGLNEQFF. The gene calls are TRBV19 and TRBJ2-1; 11 bases are a match to TRBD2. The CDR3 sequence is 15 residues long. The V gene end was trimmed by 3 bases and the J gene end by 6 bases; junction bases not matched to a gene: 4. CDR1 LNHDA and CDR2 SQIVND come from the germline V gene (reference sequence).

This clone was counted a few times. V is TRBV7-8 and J is TRBJ2-1; D may be TRBD2 (6 bases). The V end lost 7 bases, the J end lost 7 bases, and 26 bases lay between the germline ends. The germline V gene encodes CDR1 SGHVS and CDR2 FQNEAQ. The CDR3 has 17 amino acids. The CDR3 sequence: CASIPAVPGLPKNEQFF. The CDR3 DNA reads as TGTGCCAGCATCCCTGCGGTGCCGGGACTGCCAAAGAATGAGCAGTTCTTC.

V and J are TRBV7-9 and TRBJ1-2; 10 bases align to TRBD1. Per germline, CDR1 SEHNR and CDR2 FQNEAQ (reference sequence). CDR3 length: 15 residues. With 6 bases clipped from V and 5 bases from J, the junction kept 9 bases outside the gene matches. CDR3 in amino acids: CASSLEGTGAYGYTF. In DNA, the CDR3 is TGTGCCAGCAGTCTAGAAGGGACAGGGGCGTATGGCTACACCTTC. The full variable domain, its missing parts supplied by reference TRBV7-9 and TRBJ1-2, is DTGVSQNPRHKITKRGQNVTFRCDPISEHNRLYWYRQTLGQGPEFLTYFQNEAQLEKSRLLSDRFSAERPKGSFSTLEIQRTEQGDSAMYLCASSLEGTGAYGYTFGSGTRLTVV.

The chain uses TRBV5-1 and TRBJ2-3, with D maybe TRBD1 (6 bases). Germline CDR1 SGHRS, CDR2 YFSETQ. CDR3 length equals 14 residues. The V end lost 2 bases, the J end lost 2 bases, and 9 bases lay between the germline ends. The CDR3 is CASSFAGDTDTQYF. The CDR3 coding sequence is TGCGCCAGCAGCTTTGCAGGGGACACAGATACGCAGTATTTT.